The 18 T cell receptor beta chains below come from one sample, sequenced in a study of T cells in Graves' hyperthyroidism and ophthalmopathy. The source material, RNA transcripts, was used to amplify TCR beta CDR3 regions. The HTBI set primed first-round TCR CDR3 RT-PCR. In TCRdb, the multiplex PCR reads were re-called with MiXCR into one record per CDR3 protein. This sample carries under 450,000 distinct CDR3 sequences, roughly 17% of them seen once, and the ten largest clones take roughly a third. The sample was blood. The receptor source for this set is a woman under 40 with Graves' hyperthyroidism that later progressed to Graves' ophthalmopathy.

There are a few counts of this clonotype. This chain uses TRBV4-1 with TRBJ2-2, with D unclear. The CDR3 sequence is 15 residues long. Germline loops: CDR1 MGHRA, CDR2 YSYEKL. Trimming shortened V by 1 base and J by 1 base, and 7 bases separated the two germline ends. CDR3 DNA sequence: TGCGCCAGCAGCCAAGCGATCGTGAACACCGGGGAGCTGTTTTTT. As protein: CASSQAIVNTGELFF.

This clonotype was counted ten times or more. V and J are TRBV6-1 and TRBJ2-5; 10 bases match TRBD2. The CDR3 covers 14 residues. V shed 8 bases, J shed 5 bases, and the junction held 8 bases outside the gene matches. Looked up from germline, CDR1 is MNHNS and CDR2 is SASEGT. The CDR3, as DNA: TGTGCCAGCCACCCTAGCGGGAGTGGTGAGACCCAGTACTTC. It is translated as CASHPSGSGETQYF.

This clonotype came up many times. V is TRBV28 and J is TRBJ1-5, with D unresolved. Looked up from germline, CDR1 is MDHEN and CDR2 is SYDVKM. This CDR3 spans 13 amino acids. The V end lost 4 bases, the J end lost 7 bases, and 11 bases lay between the germline ends. The CDR3 spells CASSSEAFQPQHF. The CDR3 bases are TGTGCCAGCAGTTCCGAGGCTTTCCAGCCCCAGCATTTT. The full variable domain, its missing parts supplied by reference TRBV28 and TRBJ1-5, is DVKVTQSSRYLVKRTGEKVFLECVQDMDHENMFWYRQDPGLGLRLIYFSYDVKMKEKGDIPEGYSVSREKKERFSLILESASTNQTSMYLCASSSEAFQPQHFGDGTRLSIL.

This clonotype came up many times. The rearrangement uses TRBV28 and TRBJ2-7; D remains ambiguous. Germline V CDR1 and CDR2: MDHEN, SYDVKM. V was pared by 5 bases and J by 7 bases, with 12 bases between. CDR3 length: 12 amino acids. The CDR3 nucleotides read TGTGCCAGCAGTCCAGGTTCGGCAGAGCAGTACTTC. Translated, it gives CASSPGSAEQYF.

This clonotype was found many times. The CDR3 spells CASSITGPANYGYTF. In DNA form, the CDR3 reads TGTGCCAGTAGTATAACGGGGCCAGCTAACTATGGCTACACCTTC. V is TRBV19 and J is TRBJ1-2; D may be TRBD1 (5 bases). The CDR3 loop spans 15 amino acids. The V end lost 2 bases, the J end lost 0 bases, and 10 bases lay between the germline ends. CDR1 LNHDA and CDR2 SQIVND come from the germline V gene (reference sequence).

This clonotype was counted at least ten times. The chain carries TRBV18 and TRBJ2-1; D is ambiguous. The CDR3 runs to 13 residues. CDR1 is KGHSH, CDR2 LQKENI, per germline. Trimming took off 0 bases at V and 9 bases at J, with 9 bases between the two ends. CDR3 protein: CASSPPGIGEQFF. The CDR3 DNA sequence: TGTGCCAGCTCACCACCAGGAATCGGTGAGCAGTTCTTC. Drawing the rest from reference TRBV18 and TRBJ2-1, the complete variable domain is NAGVMQNPRHLVRRRGQEARLRCSPMKGHSHVYWYRQLPEEGLKFMVYLQKENIIDESGMPKERFSAEFPKEGPSILRIQQVVRGDSAAYFCASSPPGIGEQFFGPGTRLTVL.

This clonotype was recorded at least ten times. The V call is TRBV15, the J call TRBJ2-7; no firm D call. CDR3 length equals 14 residues. Deletions cut 5 bases from V and 0 bases from J, with 11 bases between. CDR1 is LNHNV, CDR2 YYDKDF, per germline (reference sequence). DNA for the CDR3: TGTGCCACCAGCGCCACGGACGGCTCCTACGAGCAGTACTTC. Encoded protein: CATSATDGSYEQYF.

This clonotype was found many times. This sequence joins TRBV12-3 or TRBV12-4 and TRBJ2-1; D perhaps matches TRBD2 (5 bases). V was pared by 2 bases and J by 6 bases, with 11 bases between. This CDR3 region has 14 residues. CDR3 sequence (DNA): TGTGCCAGCAGTTTACTCGCGGGTTTCAATGAGCAGTTCTTC. It encodes CASSLLAGFNEQFF.

This clonotype was counted only a few times. The V call is TRBV9, the J call TRBJ1-1, with D possibly matching TRBD1 (5 bases). V was pared by 1 base and J by 4 bases, with 8 bases between. Germline V gene lookup returns CDR1 SGDLS and CDR2 YYNGEE. The CDR3 consists of 13 residues. CDR3 in amino acids: CASSVPGGTEAFF. The CDR3 nucleotides are TGTGCCAGCAGCGTACCCGGGGGCACTGAAGCTTTCTTT. Based on the CDR3 plus reference TRBV9 and TRBJ1-1, the full variable domain is DSGVTQTPKHLITATGQRVTLRCSPRSGDLSVYWYQQSLDQGLQFLIQYYNGEERAKGNILERFSAQQFPDLHSELNLSSLELGDSALYFCASSVPGGTEAFFGQGTRLTVV.

The CDR3 DNA sequence: TGCAGTGCTTCCGGGGCAGACTCCTACGAGCAGTACTTC. Translation: CSASGADSYEQYF. V and J are TRBV20-1 and TRBJ2-7; tentatively, D is TRBD1 or TRBD2 (5 bases each). In germline, CDR1 is DFQATT, CDR2 SNEGSKA (reference sequence). Trimming shortened V by 5 bases and J by 0 bases, and 11 bases separated the two germline ends. The CDR3 is 13 amino acids.

The chain links TRBV20-1 to TRBJ1-1; perhaps TRBD1 as D (6 bases). Trimming left V 2 bases short and J 1 base short, with 11 bases between. The V gene's germline CDR1 is DFQATT and CDR2 SNEGSKA (reference sequence). The CDR3 covers 14 residues. The chain's CDR3 is CSARRGHGNTEAFF. CDR3 nucleotides: TGCAGTGCTAGACGGGGACACGGGAACACTGAAGCTTTCTTT.

The rearrangement joins TRBV12-3 or TRBV12-4 to TRBJ2-1; no clear D gene. CDR3 length equals 13 residues. Trimming shortened V by 5 bases and J by 9 bases, and 14 bases separated the two germline ends. The CDR3 spells CASSAFGYGEQFF. CDR3 DNA: TGTGCCAGCAGTGCCTTCGGGTACGGTGAGCAGTTCTTC.

On this clonotype: Given a much more abundant clone one base away, this may be a read error. The chain employs TRBV20-1 and TRBJ2-3; TRBD2 aligns across 12 bases. Looked up from germline, CDR1 is DFQATT and CDR2 is SNEGSKA (reference sequence). J was trimmed by 2 bases and V by 5 bases; bases with no gene match: 8. This CDR3 comprises 16 residues. The DNA for the CDR3 is TGCAGTGCTCCCGGGACTAGCGGGTCCCACACAGATACGCAGTATTTT. It encodes CSAPGTSGSHTDTQYF.

This clonotype was detected ten times or more. This rearrangement joins TRBV6-5 to TRBJ2-3, with D unresolved. This CDR3 is built from 14 residues. Trimming left V 0 bases short and J 0 bases short, with 4 bases between. CDR1 MNHEY and CDR2 SVGAGI come from the germline V gene. CDR3: CASSYSVSTDTQYF. The CDR3 DNA follows: TGTGCCAGCAGTTACTCGGTCAGCACAGATACGCAGTATTTT.

A few counts support this clonotype. The chain joins TRBV29-1 to TRBJ2-5; D is possibly TRBD2 (5 bases). Germline V CDR1 and CDR2: SQVTM, ANQGSEA. This CDR3 has 15 residues. The V and J ends lost 1 base and 3 bases respectively, with 15 bases between them. The CDR3 region has the DNA TGCAGCGTTGAAGTTTACAGTCGGGAAGAAGAGACCCAGTACTTC. Protein product: CSVEVYSREEETQYF.

In this sample, this clonotype turned up a few times. The rearrangement links TRBV5-1 to TRBJ2-5; D is possibly TRBD1 (5 bases). Germline CDR1 and CDR2: SGHRS and YFSETQ. The length of the CDR3 is 12 residues. The ends were cut back, 3 bases at V and 4 bases at J, with 7 bases in the middle. The CDR3, as DNA: TGCGCCAGCAGCTACCAGGGAGAGACCCAGTACTTC. Protein sequence: CASSYQGETQYF.

Notes on this clonotype: It may be a read error: a sequence one base away is much more abundant. The genes are TRBV6-2 or TRBV6-3 and TRBJ2-1; 8 nucleotides agree with TRBD1. Germline CDR1 MNHEY, CDR2 SVGEGT. The CDR3 contains 15 residues. The CDR3 is CAGSYRTGTYNEQFF. Written as DNA, the CDR3 is TGTGCCGGCAGTTACAGGACAGGGACCTACAATGAGCAGTTCTTC.

The V gene is TRBV5-5, the J gene TRBJ2-7; no firm D call. Germline V CDR1 and CDR2: SGHKS, YYEKEE (reference sequence). There are 14 residues in the CDR3. V shed 2 bases and J shed 3 bases, with 12 bases lying between them. The CDR3 loop is CASSLLAGYYEQYF. For the CDR3, the DNA is TGTGCCAGCAGCTTATTGGCTGGCTACTACGAGCAGTACTTC.